Here is one T cell receptor (beta chain) with its context. Its specificity is unknown. Primers: 60 Vbeta forward and 13 Jbeta reverse. Only in-frame clones appear in the TCRdb table, and some are missing; sequencing was by immunoSEQ multiplex PCR. This sample has 240,000 or so clones; around 76% occur once, and the top ten carry 5% to 6%. There were likely unrecorded immune exposures, though donors were nominally healthy when sampled. This entry comes from a study of cytomegalovirus exposure and HLA in healthy donors. Whole-study context: Genotyping of more than 300 donors showed that roughly 80% belonged to the Caucasian-associated ancestry cluster. Regarding the study as a whole: Most subjects' HLA-A and HLA-B alleles were reportedly predicted from TCR beta sequences.

Trimming removed 2 bases at V and 3 bases at J, with 12 bases between. CDR3 length: 15 amino acids. The germline gives CDR1 SGHNT, CDR2 YYREEE (reference sequence). V gene TRBV5-4 combines with J gene TRBJ1-5; TRBD1 might be the D (6 bases). This receptor was taken from a woman aged 40-49 years in good health and CMV-seropositive. Sequencing was done on a sample of PBMCs. This CDR3 is CASSLQGALNQPQHF. As DNA, the CDR3 is TGTGCCAGCAGCTTACAGGGCGCCCTCAATCAGCCCCAGCATTTT.